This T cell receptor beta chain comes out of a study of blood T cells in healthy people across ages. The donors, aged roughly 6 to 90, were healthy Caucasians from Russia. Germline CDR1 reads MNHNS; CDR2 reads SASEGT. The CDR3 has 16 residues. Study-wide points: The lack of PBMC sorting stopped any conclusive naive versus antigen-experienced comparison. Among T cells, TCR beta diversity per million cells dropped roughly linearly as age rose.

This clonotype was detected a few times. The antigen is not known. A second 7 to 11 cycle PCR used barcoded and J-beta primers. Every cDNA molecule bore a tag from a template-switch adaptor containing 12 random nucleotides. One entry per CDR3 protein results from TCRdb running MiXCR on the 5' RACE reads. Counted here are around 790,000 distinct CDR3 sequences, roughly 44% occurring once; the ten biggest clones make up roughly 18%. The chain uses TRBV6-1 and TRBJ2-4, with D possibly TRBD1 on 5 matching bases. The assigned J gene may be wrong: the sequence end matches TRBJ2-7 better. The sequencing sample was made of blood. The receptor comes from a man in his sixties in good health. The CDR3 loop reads CASSEEAGKGSDEQYF. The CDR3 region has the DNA TGTGCCAGCAGTGAAGAAGCAGGGAAGGGATCAGACGAGCAGTACTTC.